The 5 T cell receptor beta chains in this list originate from one sample, sequenced in a study of cytomegalovirus exposure and HLA in healthy donors. Clones were sequenced by immunoSEQ multiplex PCR, and TCRdb holds only the in-frame ones, with some missing. The sample has 150,000 to 200,000 clones, 85% to 90% seen once. The sequencing input was PBMCs. These receptor sequences come from a woman aged 25 to 39 in good health and CMV-seronegative.

V usage is TRBV5-4 and J usage is TRBJ2-2, with 7 bases lining up with TRBD1. J gave up 5 bases and V 4 bases, and 8 bases lay outside the gene matches. Germline loops: CDR1 SGHNT, CDR2 YYREEE (reference sequence). This CDR3 is 15 amino acids long. CDR3: CASSIAGGLTGELFF. CDR3 DNA sequence: TGTGCCAGCAGCATCGCAGGGGGTCTGACCGGGGAGCTGTTTTTT.

This chain connects TRBV5-4 to TRBJ2-2; 7 positions agree with TRBD1. J gave up 2 bases and V 6 bases, and 4 bases lay outside the gene matches. The CDR3 loop spans 14 amino acids. Germline values: CDR1 SGHNT, CDR2 YYREEE (reference sequence). The CDR3 DNA reads as TGTGCCAGCACCCGACAGGGAAACACCGGGGAGCTGTTTTTT. Translated: CASTRQGNTGELFF.

The V call is TRBV27, the J call TRBJ2-2, with a tentative D call TRBD2 (6 bases). This CDR3 comprises 16 residues. Germline loops: CDR1 MNHEY, CDR2 SMNVEV (reference sequence). V lost 8 bases and J 4 bases, leaving 20 bases between the germline ends. The CDR3 region is CASGIPSGGATGELFF. CDR3 nucleotide sequence: TGTGCCAGCGGTATACCCTCCGGCGGGGCCACCGGGGAGCTGTTTTTT.

The chain employs TRBV10-3 and TRBJ2-7; 7 nucleotides match TRBD2. Germline-derived CDR1 and CDR2 are ENHRY and SYGVKD. Losses at the gene ends were 0 bases for V and 4 bases for J; bases not matched to a gene: 6. This CDR3 region has 15 residues. CDR3 residues: CAISESTGGLYEQYF. In DNA form, the CDR3 reads TGTGCCATCAGTGAGTCGACGGGAGGACTTTACGAGCAGTACTTC.

The V and J genes are TRBV4-2 and TRBJ1-1; D is ambiguous. The CDR3 spans 16 residues. Germline CDR1 reads LGHNA; CDR2 reads YNFKEQ. V dropped 0 bases and J dropped 0 bases, with 11 bases sitting between them. The CDR3 sequence: CASSQELGYMNTEAFF. The DNA for the CDR3 is TGTGCCAGCAGCCAAGAACTGGGTTACATGAACACTGAAGCTTTCTTT.